A single sample gave rise to the 16 T cell receptor beta chains below, sequenced in a study of T cell repertoires in cytomegalovirus infection. In TCRdb, the reads were re-called with MiXCR into one record per CDR3 protein. The sample has 300,000 to 450,000 distinct CDR3 sequences, about a sixth seen once. The sample was PBMCs. These receptors came from a human donor in good health (CMV status not recorded). Some clones in this sample may be carry-over from other donors' samples.

The chain joins TRBV6-2 or TRBV6-3 to TRBJ2-1; D unclear. V was clipped by 5 bases and J by 2 bases, with 13 bases between them. Per the germline V gene, CDR1 is MNHEY and CDR2 is SVGEGT. This CDR3 contains 15 residues. The CDR3 DNA sequence: TGTGCCAGCAGTACCAACGCGGAACCCTACAATGAGCAGTTCTTC. Encoded protein: CASSTNAEPYNEQFF.

This clonotype was seen a handful of times. The J gene is TRBJ2-2, the V gene TRBV5-4; D is ambiguous. CDR1 and CDR2 from the germline V gene are SGHNT and YYREEE (reference sequence). V gave up 0 bases and J gave up 5 bases, with 14 bases separating them. The CDR3 runs 16 residues. CDR3 amino acids: CASSLVGERKTGELFF. The DNA for the CDR3 is TGTGCCAGCAGCTTGGTCGGAGAACGGAAAACCGGGGAGCTGTTTTTT.

J is TRBJ1-1 and V is TRBV15; D unresolved. V was pared by 4 bases and J by 5 bases, with 8 bases between. Germline CDR1 is LNHNV and CDR2 is YYDKDF (reference sequence). The CDR3 has 12 amino acids. Here the CDR3 reads CATSIDITEAFF. The CDR3 DNA reads TGTGCCACCAGCATTGATATTACTGAAGCTTTCTTT. Combining the CDR3 with reference TRBV15 and TRBJ1-1 gives the whole variable domain DAMVIQNPRYQVTQFGKPVTLSCSQTLNHNVMYWYQQKSSQAPKLLFHYYDKDFNNEADTPDNFQSRRPNTSFCFLDIRSPGLGDTAMYLCATSIDITEAFFGQGTRLTVV.

The CDR3 here is CSFYRNTEAFF. CDR3 sequence (DNA): TGCAGCTTTTACAGGAACACTGAAGCTTTCTTT. J is TRBJ1-1 and V is TRBV29-1; D unclear. CDR1 and CDR2 from the germline V gene are SQVTM and ANQGSEA. The CDR3 spans 11 residues. V shed 8 bases and J shed 1 base, with 8 bases lying between them.

This chain connects TRBV5-5 to TRBJ2-1; TRBD2 matches 8 bases. Per the germline V gene, CDR1 is SGHKS and CDR2 is YYEKEE (reference sequence). The junction had 8 bases not matched to a gene; V was cut back by 3 bases and J by 3 bases. The CDR3 consists of 16 residues. The DNA of the CDR3 is TGTGCCAGCAGCTGGGGACTAGACCACCTCTACAATGAGCAGTTCTTC. Translating gives CASSWGLDHLYNEQFF.

The chain carries TRBV20-1 and TRBJ2-5; 7 bases map to TRBD1. Per germline, CDR1 DFQATT and CDR2 SNEGSKA (reference sequence). The CDR3 spans 14 residues. V dropped 5 bases and J dropped 0; count of bases not matched to a gene: 6. The CDR3 DNA reads as TGCAGTGCTGGGGGACAGACCTACCAAGAGACCCAGTACTTC. The encoded protein is CSAGGQTYQETQYF.

This chain uses TRBV9 with TRBJ2-5, with D tentatively TRBD1 (6 bases). Trimming removed 1 base from V and 3 bases from J, with 13 bases in between. Germline CDR1 reads SGDLS; CDR2 reads YYNGEE. This CDR3 has 15 residues. The CDR3 reads CASSVTGTAEETQYF. The CDR3 DNA is TGTGCCAGCAGCGTAACAGGGACGGCGGAAGAGACCCAGTACTTC.

This rearrangement joins TRBV6-1 to TRBJ1-1; the D gene is possibly TRBD1 (6 bases). V lost 8 bases and J lost 2, with 15 bases in between. Germline V gene lookup returns CDR1 MNHNS and CDR2 SASEGT. The CDR3 sequence is 14 residues long. CDR3 nucleotide sequence: TGTGCCAGCGGAAGAAGGGGGGCCAACACTGAAGCTTTCTTT. Translated, it gives CASGRRGANTEAFF.

V is TRBV28 and J is TRBJ1-3; TRBD1 is a possible D gene (5 bases). Germline CDR1 and CDR2: MDHEN and SYDVKM. The CDR3 spans 16 residues. Deletions cut 8 bases from V and 0 bases from J, with 17 bases between. The CDR3 sequence is CASSWGDGFSGNTIYF. The CDR3 nucleotides are TGTGCCAGCTCCTGGGGGGATGGATTCTCTGGAAACACCATATATTTT.

This clonotype was counted ten times or more. The chain carries TRBV6-1 and TRBJ1-6; no reliable D call. The CDR3 totals 15 residues. Germline V gives CDR1 MNHNS, CDR2 SASEGT. V dropped 2 bases and J dropped 9 bases, with 14 bases sitting between them. The CDR3 protein is CASSERKKGVSPLHF. As DNA, the CDR3 is TGTGCCAGCAGTGAAAGGAAGAAGGGAGTTTCACCCCTCCACTTT.

The chain combines TRBV7-2 with TRBJ2-1, with D perhaps TRBD2 (6 bases). The CDR3 has 14 residues. Germline lookup yields CDR1 SGHTA and CDR2 FQGNSA. V dropped 4 bases and J dropped 10 bases, with 17 bases sitting between them. CDR3 amino acids: CASSSGAGIKEQFF. The CDR3 nucleotides read TGTGCCAGCAGCTCCGGAGCGGGTATTAAGGAGCAGTTCTTC.

This clonotype was counted a few times. V gene TRBV6-2 or TRBV6-3 combines with J gene TRBJ1-5, with D perhaps matching TRBD1 (5 bases). The germline V and J ends were trimmed by 6 bases and 5 bases, with 23 bases remaining between them. In germline, CDR1 is MNHEY, CDR2 SVGEGT. The CDR3 runs 17 residues. In DNA form, the CDR3 reads TGTGCCAGCAGGACCTGGAGGCTTGGGGGAAGGGATCAGCCCCAGCATTTT. Its translation: CASRTWRLGGRDQPQHF.

In this sample, this clonotype turned up many times. The chain couples TRBV18 to TRBJ2-5, with D possibly being TRBD1 (6 bases). Trimming took 6 bases from V and 2 from J, leaving 13 bases between them. From germline, CDR1 is KGHSH and CDR2 LQKENI. The CDR3 sequence is 14 residues long. The CDR3 region has the DNA TGTGCCAGCTCCCCTCGGACAGAGCAAGAGACCCAGTACTTC. Amino acid sequence: CASSPRTEQETQYF.

This chain links TRBV10-3 with TRBJ1-4; the D is unclear. This CDR3 region has 12 residues. Germline V gene sequence: CDR1 ENHRY, CDR2 SYGVKD. Trimming stripped 4 bases from V and 6 bases from J, with 6 bases between. The CDR3 DNA follows: TGTGCCATCAGTGGAAGAGATGAAAAACTGTTTTTT. Protein sequence: CAISGRDEKLFF.

The CDR3 coding sequence is TGTGCCAGCAGCGGGGGACTCTTTAAAGAGACCCAGTACTTC. Amino acid sequence: CASSGGLFKETQYF. The chain has TRBV2 and TRBJ2-5, with a possible D match to TRBD2 (6 bases). CDR1 is SNHLY, CDR2 FYNNEI, per germline. This CDR3 is 14 amino acids long. V was trimmed by 6 bases and J by 3 bases, leaving 14 bases between them.

The chain employs TRBV3-1 and TRBJ2-5, with TRBD2 as a possible D gene (7 bases). The CDR3 sequence is 13 residues long. V was trimmed by 8 bases and J by 2 bases, leaving 12 bases between them. The germline V gene has CDR1 LGHDT and CDR2 YNNKEL (reference sequence). CDR3 in amino acids: CASEQGGQETQYF. The DNA of the CDR3 is TGTGCCAGCGAACAGGGAGGGCAAGAGACCCAGTACTTC.